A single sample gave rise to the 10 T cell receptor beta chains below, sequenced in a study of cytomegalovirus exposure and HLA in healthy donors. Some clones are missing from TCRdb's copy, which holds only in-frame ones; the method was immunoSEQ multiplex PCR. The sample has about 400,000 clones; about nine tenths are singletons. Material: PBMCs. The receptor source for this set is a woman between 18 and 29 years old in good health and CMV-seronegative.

Written as DNA, the CDR3 is TGCGCCAGCAGCCAAGAATCAGAGCAGTTCTTC. This encodes CASSQESEQFF. J is TRBJ2-1 and V is TRBV4-1; D remains unclear. Germline CDR1 reads MGHRA; CDR2 reads YSYEKL. CDR3 length: 11 amino acids. Trimming took 0 bases from V and 10 from J, leaving 4 bases between them.

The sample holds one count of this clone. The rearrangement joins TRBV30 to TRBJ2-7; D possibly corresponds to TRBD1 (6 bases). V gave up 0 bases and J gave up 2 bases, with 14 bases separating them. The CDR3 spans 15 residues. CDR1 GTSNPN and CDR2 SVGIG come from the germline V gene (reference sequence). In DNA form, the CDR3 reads TGTGCCTGGAGTGTACCGCAGGGGAAGACCTACGAGCAGTACTTC. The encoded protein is CAWSVPQGKTYEQYF.

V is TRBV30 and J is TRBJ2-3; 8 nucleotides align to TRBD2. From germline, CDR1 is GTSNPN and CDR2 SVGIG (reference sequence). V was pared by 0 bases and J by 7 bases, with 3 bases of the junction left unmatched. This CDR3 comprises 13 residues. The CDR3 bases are TGTGCCTGGAGTGTTGCGGGGGGAAATACGCAGTATTTT. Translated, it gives CAWSVAGGNTQYF.

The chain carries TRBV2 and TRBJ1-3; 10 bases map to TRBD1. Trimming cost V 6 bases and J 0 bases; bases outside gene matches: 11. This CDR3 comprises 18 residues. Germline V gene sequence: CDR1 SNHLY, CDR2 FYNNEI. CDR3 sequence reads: CASSRQGAAWGSGNTIYF. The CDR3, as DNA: TGTGCCAGCAGCCGACAGGGGGCCGCTTGGGGCTCTGGAAACACCATATATTTT. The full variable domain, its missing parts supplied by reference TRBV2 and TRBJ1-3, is EPEVTQTPSHQVTQMGQEVILRCVPISNHLYFYWYRQILGQKVEFLVSFYNNEISEKSEIFDDQFSVERPDGSNFTLKIRSTKLEDSAMYFCASSRQGAAWGSGNTIYFGEGSWLTVV.

The CDR3 loop reads CAWSDGQGEKLFF. DNA of the CDR3: TGTGCCTGGAGTGATGGGCAGGGAGAAAAACTGTTTTTT. This chain uses TRBV30 with TRBJ1-4; D might be TRBD1 (5 bases). Trimming stripped 1 base from V and 8 bases from J, with 11 bases between. From germline, CDR1 is GTSNPN and CDR2 SVGIG (reference sequence). The CDR3 is made up of 13 amino acids. Full variable domain (missing parts from reference TRBV30 and TRBJ1-4): SQTIHQWPATLVQPVGSPLSLECTVEGTSNPNLYWYRQAAGRGLQLLFYSVGIGQISSEVPQNLSASRPQDRQFILSSKKLLLSDSGFYLCAWSDGQGEKLFFGSGTQLSVL.

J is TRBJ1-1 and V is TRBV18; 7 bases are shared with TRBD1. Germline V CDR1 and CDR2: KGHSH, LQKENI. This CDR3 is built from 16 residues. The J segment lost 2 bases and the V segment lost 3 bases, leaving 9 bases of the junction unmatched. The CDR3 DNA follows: TGTGCCAGCTCACCGGGTTGGGACAGTATCAACACTGAAGCTTTCTTT. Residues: CASSPGWDSINTEAFF.

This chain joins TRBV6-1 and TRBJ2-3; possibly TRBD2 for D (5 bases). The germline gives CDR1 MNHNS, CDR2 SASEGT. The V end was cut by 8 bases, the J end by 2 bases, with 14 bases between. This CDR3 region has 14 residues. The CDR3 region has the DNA TGTGCCAGCGGCCAGAGGGATCACACAGATACGCAGTATTTT. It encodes CASGQRDHTDTQYF.

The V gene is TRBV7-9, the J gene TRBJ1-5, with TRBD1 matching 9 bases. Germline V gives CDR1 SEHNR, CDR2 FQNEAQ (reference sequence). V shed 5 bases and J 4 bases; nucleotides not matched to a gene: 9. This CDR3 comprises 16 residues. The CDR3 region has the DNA TGTGCCAGCAGCCCCATTCGTGACAGGGGGAATCAGCCCCAGCATTTT. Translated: CASSPIRDRGNQPQHF. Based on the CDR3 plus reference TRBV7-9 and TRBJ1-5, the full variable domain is DTGVSQNPRHKITKRGQNVTFRCDPISEHNRLYWYRQTLGQGPEFLTYFQNEAQLEKSRLLSDRFSAERPKGSFSTLEIQRTEQGDSAMYLCASSPIRDRGNQPQHFGDGTRLSIL.

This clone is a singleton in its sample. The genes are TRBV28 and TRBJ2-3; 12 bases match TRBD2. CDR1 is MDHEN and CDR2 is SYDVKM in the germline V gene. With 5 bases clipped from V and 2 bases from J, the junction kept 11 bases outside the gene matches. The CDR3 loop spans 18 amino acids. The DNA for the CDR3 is TGTGCCAGCAGTGCGCTAGCGGGAGGGCTTAAAGTCACAGATACGCAGTATTTT. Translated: CASSALAGGLKVTDTQYF. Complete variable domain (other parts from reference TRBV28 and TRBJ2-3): DVKVTQSSRYLVKRTGEKVFLECVQDMDHENMFWYRQDPGLGLRLIYFSYDVKMKEKGDIPEGYSVSREKKERFSLILESASTNQTSMYLCASSALAGGLKVTDTQYFGPGTRLTVL.

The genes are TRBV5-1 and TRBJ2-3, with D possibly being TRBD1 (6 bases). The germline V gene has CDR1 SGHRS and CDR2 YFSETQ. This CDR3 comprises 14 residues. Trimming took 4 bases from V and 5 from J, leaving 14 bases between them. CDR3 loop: CASSPQGRVDTQYF. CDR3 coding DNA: TGCGCCAGCAGCCCCCAGGGGCGGGTAGATACGCAGTATTTT. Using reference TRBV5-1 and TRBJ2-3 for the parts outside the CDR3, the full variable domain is KAGVTQTPRYLIKTRGQQVTLSCSPISGHRSVSWYQQTPGQGLQFLFEYFSETQRNKGNFPGRFSGRQFSNSRSEMNVSTLELGDSALYLCASSPQGRVDTQYFGPGTRLTVL.